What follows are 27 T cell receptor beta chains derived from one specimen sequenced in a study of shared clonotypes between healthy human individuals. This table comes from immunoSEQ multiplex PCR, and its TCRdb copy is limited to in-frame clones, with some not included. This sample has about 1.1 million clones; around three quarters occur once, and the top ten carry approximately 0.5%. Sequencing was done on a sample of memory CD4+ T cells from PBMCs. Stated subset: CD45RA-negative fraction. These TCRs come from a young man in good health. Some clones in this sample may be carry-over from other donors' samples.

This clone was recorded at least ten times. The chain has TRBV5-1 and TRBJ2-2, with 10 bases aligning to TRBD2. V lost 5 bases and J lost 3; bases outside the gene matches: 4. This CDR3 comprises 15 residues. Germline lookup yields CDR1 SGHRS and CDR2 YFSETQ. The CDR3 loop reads CASRSGTSDTGELFF. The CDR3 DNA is TGCGCCAGCAGATCCGGGACTAGCGACACCGGGGAGCTGTTTTTT.

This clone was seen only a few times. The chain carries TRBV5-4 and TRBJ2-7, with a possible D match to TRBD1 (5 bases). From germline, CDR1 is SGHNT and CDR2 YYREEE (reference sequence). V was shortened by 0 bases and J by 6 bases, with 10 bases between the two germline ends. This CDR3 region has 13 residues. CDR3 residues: CASSLGAGSEQYF. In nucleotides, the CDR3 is TGTGCCAGCAGCTTGGGGGCAGGGTCCGAGCAGTACTTC.

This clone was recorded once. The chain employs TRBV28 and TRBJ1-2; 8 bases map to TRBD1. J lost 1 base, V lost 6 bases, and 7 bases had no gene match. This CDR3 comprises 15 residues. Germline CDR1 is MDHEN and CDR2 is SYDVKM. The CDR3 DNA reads TGTGCCAGCAGGGTCTCAGGGGGCCGTAACTATGGCTACACCTTC. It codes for CASRVSGGRNYGYTF.

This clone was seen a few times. CDR3 region: CASSIMGMNTEAFF. The CDR3 bases are TGTGCCAGTAGTATAATGGGGATGAACACTGAAGCTTTCTTT. The rearrangement uses TRBV19 and TRBJ1-1, with D hard to call. V was cut by 2 bases and J by 0 bases, with 7 bases left in between. Germline V lookup: CDR1 LNHDA, CDR2 SQIVND (reference sequence). The CDR3 extends over 14 amino acids.

This chain's CDR3 is CASSRNGGGINQPQHF. The CDR3, as DNA: TGTGCCAGCAGTCGCAATGGAGGGGGGATCAATCAGCCCCAGCATTTT. V and J are TRBV28 and TRBJ1-5; tentatively, D is TRBD1 (6 bases). The CDR3 runs 16 residues. V was clipped by 5 bases and J by 3 bases, with 17 bases between them. CDR1 MDHEN and CDR2 SYDVKM come from the germline V gene.

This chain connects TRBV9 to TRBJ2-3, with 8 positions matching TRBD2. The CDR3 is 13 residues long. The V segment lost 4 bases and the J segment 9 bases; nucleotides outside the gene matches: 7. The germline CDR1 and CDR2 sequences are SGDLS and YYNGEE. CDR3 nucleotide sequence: TGTGCCAGCAGCCCCCGGGGACTAGTCACGCAGTATTTT. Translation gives CASSPRGLVTQYF.

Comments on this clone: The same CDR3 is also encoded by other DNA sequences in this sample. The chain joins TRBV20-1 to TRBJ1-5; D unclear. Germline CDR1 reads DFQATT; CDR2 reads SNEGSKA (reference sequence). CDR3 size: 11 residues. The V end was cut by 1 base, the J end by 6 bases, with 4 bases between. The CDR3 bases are TGCAGTGCTAGAGGTGGTCAGCCCCAGCATTTT. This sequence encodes CSARGGQPQHF.

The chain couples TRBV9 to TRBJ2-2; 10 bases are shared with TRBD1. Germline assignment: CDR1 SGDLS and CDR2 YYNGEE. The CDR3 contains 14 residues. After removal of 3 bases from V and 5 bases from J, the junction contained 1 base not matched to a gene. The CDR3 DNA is TGTGCCAGCAGCGGGGACAGGGGAACCGGGGAGCTGTTTTTT. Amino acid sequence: CASSGDRGTGELFF.

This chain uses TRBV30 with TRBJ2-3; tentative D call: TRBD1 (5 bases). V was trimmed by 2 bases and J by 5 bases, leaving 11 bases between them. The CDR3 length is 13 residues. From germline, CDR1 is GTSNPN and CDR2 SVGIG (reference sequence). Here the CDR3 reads CAWSSRDGDTQYF. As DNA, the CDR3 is TGTGCCTGGAGTTCCAGGGATGGAGATACGCAGTATTTT.

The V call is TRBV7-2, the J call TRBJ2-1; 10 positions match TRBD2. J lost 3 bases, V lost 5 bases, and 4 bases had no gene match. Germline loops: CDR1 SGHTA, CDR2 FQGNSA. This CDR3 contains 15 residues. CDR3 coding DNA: TGTGCCAGCAGCGCGACTAGCGGGTACTACAATGAGCAGTTCTTC. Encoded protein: CASSATSGYYNEQFF.

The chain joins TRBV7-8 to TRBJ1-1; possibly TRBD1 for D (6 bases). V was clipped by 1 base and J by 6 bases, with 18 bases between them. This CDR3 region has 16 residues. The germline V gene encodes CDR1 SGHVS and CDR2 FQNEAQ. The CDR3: CASSLGVGTSYSEAFF. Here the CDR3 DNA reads TGTGCCAGCAGCTTAGGGGTAGGGACATCTTACTCTGAAGCTTTCTTT.

Here the CDR3 DNA reads TGTGCCAGCAGCTTGGCTATTCAGGGCCTCTCCTACGAGCAGTACTTC. It yields the protein CASSLAIQGLSYEQYF. The V gene is TRBV5-5, the J gene TRBJ2-7, with a tentative D call TRBD1 (5 bases). The V end lost 0 bases, the J end lost 0 bases, and 13 bases lay between the germline ends. Per the germline V gene, CDR1 is SGHKS and CDR2 is YYEKEE (reference sequence). The CDR3 runs 16 residues. The full variable domain, in which reference TRBV5-5 and TRBJ2-7 provide the parts outside the CDR3, is DAGVTQSPTHLIKTRGQQVTLRCSPISGHKSVSWYQQVLGQGPQFIFQYYEKEERGRGNFPDRFSARQFPNYSSELNVNALLLGDSALYLCASSLAIQGLSYEQYFGPGTRLTVT.

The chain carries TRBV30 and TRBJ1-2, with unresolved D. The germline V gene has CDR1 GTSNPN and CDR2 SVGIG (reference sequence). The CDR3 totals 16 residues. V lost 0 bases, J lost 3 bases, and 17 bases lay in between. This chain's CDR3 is CAWSVSPDLFDYGYTF. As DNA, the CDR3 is TGTGCCTGGAGTGTATCACCGGACTTGTTTGACTATGGCTACACCTTC.

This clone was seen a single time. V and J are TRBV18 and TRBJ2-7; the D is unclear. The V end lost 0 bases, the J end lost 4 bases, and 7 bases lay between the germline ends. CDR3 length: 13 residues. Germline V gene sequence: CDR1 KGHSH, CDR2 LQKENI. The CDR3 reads CASSPPSRYEQYF. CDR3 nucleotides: TGTGCCAGCTCACCACCGAGCAGATACGAGCAGTACTTC.

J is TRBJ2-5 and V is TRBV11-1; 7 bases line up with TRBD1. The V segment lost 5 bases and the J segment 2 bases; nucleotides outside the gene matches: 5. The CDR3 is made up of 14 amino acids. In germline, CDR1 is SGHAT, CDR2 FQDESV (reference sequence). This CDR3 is CASSPRDSQETQYF. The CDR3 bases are TGTGCCAGCAGCCCCCGGGACAGTCAAGAGACCCAGTACTTC.

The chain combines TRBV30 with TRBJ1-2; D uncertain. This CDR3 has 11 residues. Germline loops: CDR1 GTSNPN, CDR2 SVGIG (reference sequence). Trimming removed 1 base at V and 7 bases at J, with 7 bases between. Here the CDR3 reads CAWSEDSGYTF. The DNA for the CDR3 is TGTGCCTGGAGTGAGGACTCTGGCTACACCTTC.

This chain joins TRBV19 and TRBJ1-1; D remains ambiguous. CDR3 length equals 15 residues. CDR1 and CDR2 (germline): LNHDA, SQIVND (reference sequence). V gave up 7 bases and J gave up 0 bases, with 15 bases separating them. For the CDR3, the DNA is TGTGCCAGTATCCTCGGAGGCAGTGTGAACACTGAAGCTTTCTTT. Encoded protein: CASILGGSVNTEAFF.

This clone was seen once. DNA for the CDR3: TGCGCCAGCAGCTTGTTTCTGTGGGGCGGGAACCAAGAGACCCAGTACTTC. As protein: CASSLFLWGGNQETQYF. The V and J genes are TRBV5-1 and TRBJ2-5; a weak D match, TRBD2 (6 bases). In germline, CDR1 is SGHRS, CDR2 YFSETQ. V lost 1 base and J lost 0, with 16 bases in between. The CDR3 loop spans 17 amino acids.

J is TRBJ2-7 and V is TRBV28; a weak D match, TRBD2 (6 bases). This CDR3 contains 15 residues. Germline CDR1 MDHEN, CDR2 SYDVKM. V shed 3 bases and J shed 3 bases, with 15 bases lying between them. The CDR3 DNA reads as TGTGCCAGCAGTTTTGGGCTAGCGAACCGCTACGAGCAGTACTTC. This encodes CASSFGLANRYEQYF.

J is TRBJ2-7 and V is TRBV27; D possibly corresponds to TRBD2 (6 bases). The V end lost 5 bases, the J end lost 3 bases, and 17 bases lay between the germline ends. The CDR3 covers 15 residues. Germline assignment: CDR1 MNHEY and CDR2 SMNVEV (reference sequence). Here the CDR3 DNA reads TGTGCCAGCAGTGACGTAGCGGCAACCAACTACGAGCAGTACTTC. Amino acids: CASSDVAATNYEQYF.

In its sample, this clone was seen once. CDR3 sequence: CASSTRQSSYEQYF. The CDR3 coding sequence is TGTGCCAGCTCCACTCGACAGAGCTCCTACGAGCAGTACTTC. V and J are TRBV18 and TRBJ2-7, with D perhaps TRBD1 (5 bases). V lost 6 bases and J lost 0, with 12 bases in between. This CDR3 region has 14 residues. In germline, CDR1 is KGHSH, CDR2 LQKENI. Full variable domain (outside the CDR3, taken from reference TRBV18 and TRBJ2-7): NAGVMQNPRHLVRRRGQEARLRCSPMKGHSHVYWYRQLPEEGLKFMVYLQKENIIDESGMPKERFSAEFPKEGPSILRIQQVVRGDSAAYFCASSTRQSSYEQYFGPGTRLTVT.

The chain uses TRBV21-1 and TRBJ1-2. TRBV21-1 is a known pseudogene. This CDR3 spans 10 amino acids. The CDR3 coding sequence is TGTGCCAGCAGCAAAACGTGGGATACCTTC. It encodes CASSKTWDTF.

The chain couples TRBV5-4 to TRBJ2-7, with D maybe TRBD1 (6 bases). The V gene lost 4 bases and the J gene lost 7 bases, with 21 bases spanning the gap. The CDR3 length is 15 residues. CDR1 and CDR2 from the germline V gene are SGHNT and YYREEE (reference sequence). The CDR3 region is CASSGSGTQPTEQYF. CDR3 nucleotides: TGTGCCAGCAGCGGATCCGGGACACAACCTACTGAGCAGTACTTC.

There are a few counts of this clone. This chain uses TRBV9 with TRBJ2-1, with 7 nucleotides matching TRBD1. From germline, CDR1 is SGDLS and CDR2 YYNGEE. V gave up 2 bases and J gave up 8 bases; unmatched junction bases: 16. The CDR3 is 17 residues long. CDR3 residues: CASSVLFEGAAGYEQFF. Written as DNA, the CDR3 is TGTGCCAGCAGCGTTCTCTTTGAGGGGGCAGCAGGCTATGAGCAGTTCTTC.

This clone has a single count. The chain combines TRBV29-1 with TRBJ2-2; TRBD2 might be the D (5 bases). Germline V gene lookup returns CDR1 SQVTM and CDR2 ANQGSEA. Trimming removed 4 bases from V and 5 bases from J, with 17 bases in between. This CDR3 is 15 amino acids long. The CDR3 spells CSVVVSASSTGELFF. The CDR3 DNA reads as TGCAGCGTTGTTGTTAGCGCGAGTTCTACCGGGGAGCTGTTTTTT.

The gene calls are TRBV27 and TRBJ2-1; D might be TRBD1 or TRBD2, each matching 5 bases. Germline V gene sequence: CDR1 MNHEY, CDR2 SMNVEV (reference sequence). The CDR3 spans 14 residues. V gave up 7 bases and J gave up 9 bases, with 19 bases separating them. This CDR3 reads CASTAGDGWGEQFF. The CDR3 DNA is TGTGCCAGCACTGCCGGGGACGGGTGGGGTGAGCAGTTCTTC.

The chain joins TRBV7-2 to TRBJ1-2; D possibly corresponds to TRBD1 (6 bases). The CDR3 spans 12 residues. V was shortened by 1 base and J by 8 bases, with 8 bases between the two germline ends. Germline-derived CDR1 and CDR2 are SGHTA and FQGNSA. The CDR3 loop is CASSLDQGGYTF. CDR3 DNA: TGTGCCAGCAGCTTAGACCAGGGGGGCTACACCTTC. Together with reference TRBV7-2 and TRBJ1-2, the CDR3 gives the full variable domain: GAGVSQSPSNKVTEKGKDVELRCDPISGHTALYWYRQSLGQGLEFLIYFQGNSAPDKSGLPSDRFSAERTGGSVSTLTIQRTQQEDSAVYLCASSLDQGGYTFGSGTRLTVV.